The T cell receptor beta chain described here comes from a study of identical twins. The study's findings and limits: Sequences that were out-of-frame, alpha and twin-shared displayed an excess of low generation probability. Excess sharing by twins proved weaker in beta out-of-frame sequences.

The length of the CDR3 is 13 residues. V was trimmed by 0 bases and J by 5 bases, leaving 7 bases between them. From germline, CDR1 is DFQATT and CDR2 SNEGSKA (reference sequence). This clonotype has only a few counts. What it binds is unknown. In every case, the donor was a healthy Caucasian. Template switching created a universal primer site, and the cDNA included unique molecular identifiers. TCRdb reprocessed the 5' RACE reads via MiXCR and lists one record per CDR3 protein. The sample has about 530,000 distinct CDR3 sequences; approximately 20% are singletons. The same sample was also used in a study of yellow fever vaccine responses in identical twins.

The V gene is TRBV20-1, the J gene TRBJ2-2; D gene ambiguous. This receptor was identified in a woman aged 18-29 years in good health. Sequenced: CD4+ T cells sorted from blood. The CDR3 DNA reads TGCAGTGCTAGAGATTTCTTAACCGGGGAGCTGTTTTTT. It encodes CSARDFLTGELFF.